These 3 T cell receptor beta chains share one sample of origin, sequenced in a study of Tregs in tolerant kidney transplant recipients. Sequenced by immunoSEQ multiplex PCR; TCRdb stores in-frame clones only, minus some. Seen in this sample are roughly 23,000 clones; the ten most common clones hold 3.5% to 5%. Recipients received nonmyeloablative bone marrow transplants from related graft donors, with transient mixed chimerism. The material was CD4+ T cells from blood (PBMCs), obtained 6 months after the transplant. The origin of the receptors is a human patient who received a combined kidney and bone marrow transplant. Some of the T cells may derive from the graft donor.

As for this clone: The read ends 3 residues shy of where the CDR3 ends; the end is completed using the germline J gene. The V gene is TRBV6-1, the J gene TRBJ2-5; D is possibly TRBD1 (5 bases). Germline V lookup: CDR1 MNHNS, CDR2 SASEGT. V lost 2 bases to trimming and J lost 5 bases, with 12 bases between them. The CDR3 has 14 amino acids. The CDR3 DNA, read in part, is TGTGCCAGCAGTGAATATAGGGGCTCGGAGACC. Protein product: CASSEYRGSET. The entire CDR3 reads CASSEYRGSETQYF.

The CDR3 bases that were read are TGTGCCAGCTCACCCCCCGGGTCTCGCTATGGC. This encodes CASSPPGSRYG. The full-length CDR3 reads as CASSPPGSRYGYTF. The chain employs TRBV18 and TRBJ1-2; D remains unclear. The read gets to within 3 residues of the CDR3 end, and the germline J gene fills in the rest. The V and J ends lost 3 bases and 4 bases respectively, with 12 bases between them. Germline V gene lookup returns CDR1 KGHSH and CDR2 LQKENI. The CDR3 extends over 14 amino acids.

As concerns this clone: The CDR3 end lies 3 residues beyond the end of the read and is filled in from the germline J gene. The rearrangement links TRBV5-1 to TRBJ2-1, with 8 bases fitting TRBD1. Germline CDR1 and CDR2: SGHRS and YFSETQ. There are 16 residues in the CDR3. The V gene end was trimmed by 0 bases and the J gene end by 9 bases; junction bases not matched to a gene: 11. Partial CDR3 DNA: TGCGCCAGCAGCTTGGAACCCCCCCCACAGGGGGGTGAG. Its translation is CASSLEPPPQGGE. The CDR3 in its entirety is CASSLEPPPQGGEQFF.